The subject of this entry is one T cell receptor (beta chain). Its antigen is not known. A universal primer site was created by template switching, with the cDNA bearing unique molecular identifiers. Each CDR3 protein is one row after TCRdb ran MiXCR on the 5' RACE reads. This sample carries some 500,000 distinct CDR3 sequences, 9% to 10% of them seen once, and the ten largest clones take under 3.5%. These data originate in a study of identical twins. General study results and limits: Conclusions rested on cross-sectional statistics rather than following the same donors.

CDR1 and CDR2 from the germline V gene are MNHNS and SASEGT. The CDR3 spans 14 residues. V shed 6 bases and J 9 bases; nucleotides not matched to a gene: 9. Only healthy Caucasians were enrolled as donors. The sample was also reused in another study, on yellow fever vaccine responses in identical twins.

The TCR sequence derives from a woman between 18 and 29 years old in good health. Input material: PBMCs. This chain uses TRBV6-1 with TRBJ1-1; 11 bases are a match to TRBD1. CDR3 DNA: TGTGCCAGCAGAGGGACAGGGGGAATACCTAAAGCTTTCTTT. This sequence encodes CASRGTGGIPKAFF.